This TCR beta chain was recovered during a study of neurological immune-mediated disorders (dated by TCRdb to about 2019). Study-level background: Among the 35 or so multiple sclerosis patients, relapsing-remitting MS was present in approximately 31 and secondary progressive MS was present in 3. The cohort comprised roughly 70 subjects: 14 HAM/TSP patients, 35 or so multiple sclerosis patients and about 20 healthy controls. Peripheral blood TCR-beta repertoires from patients with HTLV-I-associated myelopathy (HAM/TSP), patients with multiple sclerosis, and healthy controls were compared in the study using UMI-based sequencing. Longitudinal samples, technical triplicates and paired sorted CD4+ and CD8+ T-cell subsets, alongside PBMC samples, were included among the roughly 97 TCR-beta libraries.

CDR1 and CDR2 (MGHRA, YSYEKL) derive from the germline V gene. Cut back by 1 base and 6 bases, the V and J ends lie 24 bases apart. There are 18 amino acids in the CDR3, from cysteine to phenylalanine inclusive. Only the CDR3 region is kept as DNA, spanning 54 bases read in frame from base 1. For the unsorted PBMC libraries, 2 million PBMCs were stored in RNAlater at -80 degrees C until RNA extraction and were used to generate the libraries. Multiple sclerosis patients were enrolled in a US clinical protocol under which disease progression was evaluated by magnetic resonance imaging. PBMCs were separated from peripheral blood using Ficoll-Hypaque density gradient centrifugation and then cryopreserved in liquid nitrogen. This clonotype was picked up a small number of times. This receptor's antigen is unknown. Qualities for individual bases were not recorded, and no much larger clone is one base off.

To synthesize cDNA, template-switch 5'RACE was performed with a primer carrying a 10-nucleotide random unique molecular identifier so that each TCR transcript was tagged. Over 180 million TCR-beta sequences, covering 15-18 subjects, were produced in each sequencing run. The RNeasy kit was used to extract total RNA. TCR-beta VDJ regions were amplified with primers for the TCR constant region and the 5'RACE anchor, using the KAPA Real-time Library Amplification kit. Sample indexes and Illumina adaptors were added in a first PCR, after which library yield was increased in a second PCR. After Ampure bead purification, the TCR product of roughly 650 bp was size-selected on a 2% E-gel SizeSelection system. Library quality was checked on a Bioanalyzer, concentration was measured with Qubit, and libraries were quantified with the Kapa Library Quantification kit before pooling. Paired-end 2 x 150 bp sequencing of the libraries was performed on an Illumina HiSeq 2500. To increase sequence diversity, roughly 24-32% phiX was spiked into each library pool. The source study handled its data this way. The UMI-based MiGEC pipeline processed quality-filtered reads and removed over 85% of raw TCR sequences during error correction. VDJ genes were aligned to IMGT germline references, and each clonotype was defined by a unique CDR3 amino acid sequence together with V-J genes. Clonal expansion, Shannon diversity and CDR3 relatedness were evaluated with VDJtools (CalcPairwiseDistances, ClusterSamples), while phylogenetic trees were built in CLCbio workbench. Clones with at least 8 unique UMIs were defined as expanded, with this threshold being based on coefficient-of-variation modelling across technical triplicates. The raw public data were reprocessed by TCRdb itself: fastp quality trimming at Q25, MiXCR clonotype calling, in-frame beta chains only. Records with the same CDR3 protein are collapsed into one entry carrying the most frequent genes and DNA. TCRdb assigned the V and J calls; the authors' analysis was not used. The sample records about 71,000 distinct CDR3 sequences, 4.5% to 5.5% of which are singletons. The leading ten clones occupy 6.5% to 7.5% of the sample.

General findings and caveats noted by the study authors: Repertoires from 18 of 34 MS patients were grouped by phylogenetic analysis into a cluster of related CDR3 sequences, suggesting a possible repertoire-level signature. TCR clonal expansion was highest in HAM/TSP patients and lowest in MS patients, with MS patients falling below even healthy controls. No association of the MS cluster with clinical or MRI features was observed, and the need for larger cohorts was stated by the authors. Across subjects, expanded clones never shared an identical CDR3 amino acid sequence, which suggests that the TCR-beta repertoires in every group were private.

This chain is built from TRBV4-1 and TRBJ1-1; no D gene call is confident. The sequenced material came from PBMCs. The receptor was isolated from a man in his thirties or forties with multiple sclerosis. The DNA sequence is TGCGCCAGCAGCCAAGGGTCGGGAGGCAGATTCAGGAGCGCTGAAGCTTTCTTT. It is translated as CASSQGSGGRFRSAEAFF.